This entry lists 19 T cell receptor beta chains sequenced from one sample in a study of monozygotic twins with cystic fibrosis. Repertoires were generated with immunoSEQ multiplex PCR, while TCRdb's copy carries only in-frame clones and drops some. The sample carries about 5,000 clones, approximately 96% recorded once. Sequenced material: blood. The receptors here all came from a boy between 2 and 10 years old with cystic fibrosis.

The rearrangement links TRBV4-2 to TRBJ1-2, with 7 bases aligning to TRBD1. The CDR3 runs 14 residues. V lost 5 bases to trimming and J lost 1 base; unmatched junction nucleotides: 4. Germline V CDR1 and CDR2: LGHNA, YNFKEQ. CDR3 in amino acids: CASSDWDSNYGYTF. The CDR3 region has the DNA TGTGCCAGCAGCGACTGGGACAGTAACTATGGCTACACCTTC.

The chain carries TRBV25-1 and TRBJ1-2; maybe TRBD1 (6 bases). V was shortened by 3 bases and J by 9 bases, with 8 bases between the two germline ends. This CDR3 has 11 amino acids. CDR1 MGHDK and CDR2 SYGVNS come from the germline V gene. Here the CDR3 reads CASSDRGRYTF. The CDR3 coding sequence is TGTGCCAGCAGTGACAGGGGCCGCTACACCTTC.

DNA for the CDR3: TGCGCCAGCAGTCCGGGGGATATGGATGAGCAGTTCTTC. Its translation: CASSPGDMDEQFF. The chain couples TRBV10-2 to TRBJ2-1, with D possibly matching TRBD2 (6 bases). Germline CDR1 is WSHSY and CDR2 is SAAADI. The CDR3 length is 13 residues. V was clipped by 5 bases and J by 8 bases, with 13 bases between them.

This CDR3 reads CASSPDRVGETQYF. DNA of the CDR3: TGTGCCAGCAGTCCGGACAGGGTCGGGGAGACCCAGTACTTC. The V gene is TRBV9, the J gene TRBJ2-5, with 8 nucleotides matching TRBD1. The CDR3 length is 14 residues. V shed 5 bases and J 5 bases; nucleotides not matched to a gene: 8. Germline V gives CDR1 SGDLS, CDR2 YYNGEE.

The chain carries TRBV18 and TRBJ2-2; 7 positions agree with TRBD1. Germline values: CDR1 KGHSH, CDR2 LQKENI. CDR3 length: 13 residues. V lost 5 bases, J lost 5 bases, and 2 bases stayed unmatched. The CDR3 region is CASSTGVTGELFF. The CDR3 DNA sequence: TGTGCCAGCTCAACAGGGGTAACCGGGGAGCTGTTTTTT.

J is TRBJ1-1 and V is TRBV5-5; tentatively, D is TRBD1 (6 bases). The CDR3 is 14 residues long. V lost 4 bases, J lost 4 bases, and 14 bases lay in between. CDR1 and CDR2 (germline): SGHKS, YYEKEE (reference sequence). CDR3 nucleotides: TGTGCCAGCAGCCTCAACGGAGGGGGCACTGAAGCTTTCTTT. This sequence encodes CASSLNGGGTEAFF.

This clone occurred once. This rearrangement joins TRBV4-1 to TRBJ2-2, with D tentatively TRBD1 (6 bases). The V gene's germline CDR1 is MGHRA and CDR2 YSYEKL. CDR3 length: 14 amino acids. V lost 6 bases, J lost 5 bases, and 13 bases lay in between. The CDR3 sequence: CASRYRDGTGELFF. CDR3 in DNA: TGCGCCAGCAGGTACAGGGATGGTACCGGGGAGCTGTTTTTT.

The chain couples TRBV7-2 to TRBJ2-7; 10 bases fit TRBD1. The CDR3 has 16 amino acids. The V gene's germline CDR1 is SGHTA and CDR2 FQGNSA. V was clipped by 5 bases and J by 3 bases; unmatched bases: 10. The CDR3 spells CASSQGQGPPLYEQYF. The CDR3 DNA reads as TGTGCCAGCAGCCAGGGACAGGGGCCGCCACTCTACGAGCAGTACTTC.

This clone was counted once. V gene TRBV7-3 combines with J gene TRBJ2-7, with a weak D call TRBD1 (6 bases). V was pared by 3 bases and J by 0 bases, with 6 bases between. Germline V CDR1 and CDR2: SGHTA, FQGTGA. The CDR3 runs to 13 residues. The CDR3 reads CASSLGHSYEQYF. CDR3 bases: TGTGCCAGCAGCTTGGGACACTCCTACGAGCAGTACTTC. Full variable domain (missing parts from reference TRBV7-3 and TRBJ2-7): GAGVSQTPSNKVTEKGKYVELRCDPISGHTALYWYRQSLGQGPEFLIYFQGTGAADDSGLPNDRFFAVRPEGSVSTLKIQRTERGDSAVYLCASSLGHSYEQYFGPGTRLTVT.

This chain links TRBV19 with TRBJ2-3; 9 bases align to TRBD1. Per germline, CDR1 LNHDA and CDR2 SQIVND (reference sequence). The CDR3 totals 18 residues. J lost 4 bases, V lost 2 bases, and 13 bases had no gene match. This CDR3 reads CASSIQGTGRRIPDTQYF. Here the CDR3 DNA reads TGTGCCAGTAGTATACAAGGGACAGGGAGACGAATCCCAGATACGCAGTATTTT.

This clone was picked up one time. Written as DNA, the CDR3 is TGTGCCAGCAGCGTCGGACAGGGGGTCGTGAGGACCCAGTACTTC. Residues: CASSVGQGVVRTQYF. The chain uses TRBV5-6 and TRBJ2-5, with 10 bases aligning to TRBD1. The CDR3 extends over 15 amino acids. The V gene end was trimmed by 4 bases and the J gene end by 7 bases; junction bases not matched to a gene: 10. Germline V gene sequence: CDR1 SGHDT, CDR2 YYEEEE.

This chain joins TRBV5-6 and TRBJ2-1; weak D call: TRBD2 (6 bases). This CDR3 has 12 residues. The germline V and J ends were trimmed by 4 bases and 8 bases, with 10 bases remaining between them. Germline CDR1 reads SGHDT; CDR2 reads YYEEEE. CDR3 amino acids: CASSNSGDEQFF. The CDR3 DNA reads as TGTGCCAGCAGCAATTCGGGGGATGAGCAGTTCTTC.

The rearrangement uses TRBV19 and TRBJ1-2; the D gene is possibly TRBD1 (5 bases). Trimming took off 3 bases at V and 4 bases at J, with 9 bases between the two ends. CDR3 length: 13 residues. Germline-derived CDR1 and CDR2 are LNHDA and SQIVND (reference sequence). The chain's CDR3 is CASSMGTGYGYTF. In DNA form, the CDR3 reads TGTGCCAGTAGTATGGGGACGGGCTATGGCTACACCTTC.

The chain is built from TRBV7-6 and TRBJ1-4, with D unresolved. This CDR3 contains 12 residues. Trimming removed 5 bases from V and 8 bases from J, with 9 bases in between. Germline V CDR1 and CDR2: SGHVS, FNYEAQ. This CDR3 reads CASSAFGEKLFF. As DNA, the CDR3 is TGTGCCAGCAGCGCCTTTGGCGAAAAACTGTTTTTT.

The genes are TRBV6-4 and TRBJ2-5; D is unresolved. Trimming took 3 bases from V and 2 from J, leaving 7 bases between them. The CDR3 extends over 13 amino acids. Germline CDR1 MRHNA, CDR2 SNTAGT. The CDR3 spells CASSERIQETQYF. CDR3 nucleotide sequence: TGTGCCAGCAGTGAAAGAATACAAGAGACCCAGTACTTC.

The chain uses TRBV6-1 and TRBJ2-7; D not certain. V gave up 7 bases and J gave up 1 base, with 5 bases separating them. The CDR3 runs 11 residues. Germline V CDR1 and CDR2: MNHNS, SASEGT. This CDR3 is CASTRSYEQYF. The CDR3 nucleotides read TGTGCCAGCACCAGATCCTACGAGCAGTACTTC.

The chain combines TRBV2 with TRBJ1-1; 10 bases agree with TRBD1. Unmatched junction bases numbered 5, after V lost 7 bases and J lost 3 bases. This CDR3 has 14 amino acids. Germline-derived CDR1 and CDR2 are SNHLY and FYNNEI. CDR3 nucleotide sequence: TGTGCCAGCATTTGGACAGGGGGACACACTGAAGCTTTCTTT. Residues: CASIWTGGHTEAFF.

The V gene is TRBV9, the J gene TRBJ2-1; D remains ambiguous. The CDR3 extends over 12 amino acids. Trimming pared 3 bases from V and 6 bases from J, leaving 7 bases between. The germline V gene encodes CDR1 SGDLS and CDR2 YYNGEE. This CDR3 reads CASSASPNEQFF. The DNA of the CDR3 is TGTGCCAGCAGCGCCAGCCCCAATGAGCAGTTCTTC.

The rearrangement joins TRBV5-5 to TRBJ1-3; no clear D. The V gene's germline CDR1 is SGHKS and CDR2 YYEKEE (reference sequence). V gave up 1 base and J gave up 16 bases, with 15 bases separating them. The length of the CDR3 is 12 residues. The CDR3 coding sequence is TGTGCCAGCAGCTTGCTTCCCGGCTTGAGCTATTTT. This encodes CASSLLPGLSYF. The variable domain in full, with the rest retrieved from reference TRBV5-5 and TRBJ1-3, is DAGVTQSPTHLIKTRGQQVTLRCSPISGHKSVSWYQQVLGQGPQFIFQYYEKEERGRGNFPDRFSARQFPNYSSELNVNALLLGDSALYLCASSLLPGLSYFGEGSWLTVV.